The 10 T cell receptor beta chains given below trace back to one sample, sequenced in a study of cytomegalovirus exposure and HLA in healthy donors. The PCR made use of 60 Vbeta and 13 Jbeta primers. Assay: immunoSEQ multiplex PCR; the TCRdb copy retains only in-frame clones and omits some. Of fewer than 150,000 clones in the sample, 75% to 80% were seen once. Sequenced input: PBMCs. The receptor set was obtained from a man aged 18 to 29 in good health and CMV-seronegative.

V is TRBV11-2 and J is TRBJ2-7, with a tentative D call TRBD1 (5 bases). The CDR3 is 14 residues long. Per germline, CDR1 SGHAT and CDR2 FQNNGV. V was shortened by 7 bases and J by 0 bases, with 13 bases between the two germline ends. CDR3: CASTRGLSSYEQYF. The DNA of the CDR3 is TGTGCCAGCACTAGGGGTCTGAGCTCCTACGAGCAGTACTTC.

This sequence joins TRBV5-5 and TRBJ2-5, with 10 bases that match TRBD1. V was pared by 4 bases and J by 4 bases, with 4 bases of the junction left unmatched. CDR1 and CDR2 from the germline V gene are SGHKS and YYEKEE (reference sequence). The CDR3 extends over 14 amino acids. Here the CDR3 reads CASSADRGRETQYF. The CDR3 DNA reads as TGTGCCAGCAGCGCTGACAGGGGGCGAGAGACCCAGTACTTC.

This clone was observed a handful of times. The chain has TRBV18 and TRBJ1-4; D might be TRBD1 (5 bases). V shed 5 bases and J shed 7 bases, with 8 bases lying between them. The CDR3 is made up of 12 amino acids. The germline V gene has CDR1 KGHSH and CDR2 LQKENI. The CDR3 sequence: CASSNQGEKLFF. CDR3 nucleotide sequence: TGTGCCAGCTCAAATCAGGGTGAAAAACTGTTTTTT.

CDR3 protein: CASRPGGAVRGYTF. In DNA form, the CDR3 reads TGTGCCAGCAGGCCAGGGGGCGCGGTACGCGGCTACACCTTC. This rearrangement joins TRBV28 to TRBJ1-2, with 8 bases fitting TRBD1. CDR1 is MDHEN, CDR2 SYDVKM, per germline. The CDR3 is made up of 14 amino acids. Trimming took 6 bases from V and 8 from J; bases not matched to a gene: 11.

This clone was recorded only once. V is TRBV4-1 and J is TRBJ2-7, with 16 bases identical to TRBD2. V lost 4 bases and J lost 2; bases outside the gene matches: 8. This CDR3 region has 18 residues. In germline, CDR1 is MGHRA, CDR2 YSYEKL. The CDR3 loop is CASSLRGLAGGKAYEQYF. CDR3 coding DNA: TGCGCCAGCAGCCTCCGGGGACTAGCGGGAGGGAAGGCCTACGAGCAGTACTTC.

The genes are TRBV5-1 and TRBJ2-7; 8 bases agree with TRBD2. CDR3 length: 17 residues. Trimming removed 4 bases from V and 4 bases from J; junction bases left unmatched: 16. Germline CDR1 and CDR2: SGHRS and YFSETQ. CDR3 coding DNA: TGCGCCAGCAGCGGCGGGGGGACCGCGGAAACCTCATACGAGCAGTACTTC. Translating gives CASSGGGTAETSYEQYF.

The table lists this clone with a few counts. J is TRBJ2-7 and V is TRBV5-1, with 8 bases fitting TRBD2. The CDR3 is 14 amino acids. Per germline, CDR1 SGHRS and CDR2 YFSETQ. Trimming at V came to 7 bases and at J to 0 bases, leaving 6 bases not matched to a gene. The CDR3 bases are TGCGCCAGCCGGGGGGGCCCCAGCTCCTACGAGCAGTACTTC. The encoded protein is CASRGGPSSYEQYF.

This clone was counted between two and nine times. Other nucleotide sequences from this sample produce the same CDR3. V usage is TRBV7-6 and J usage is TRBJ1-6; perhaps TRBD1 as D (6 bases). V gave up 4 bases and J gave up 7 bases, with 14 bases separating them. This CDR3 spans 15 amino acids. The germline gives CDR1 SGHVS, CDR2 FNYEAQ. The DNA of the CDR3 is TGTGCCAGCAGCTCCCTCCCGACAGGAAATTCACCCCTCCACTTT. Translated: CASSSLPTGNSPLHF.

The chain couples TRBV5-1 to TRBJ2-1; D is possibly TRBD2 (7 bases). Per the germline V gene, CDR1 is SGHRS and CDR2 is YFSETQ. V dropped 0 bases and J dropped 4 bases, with 20 bases sitting between them. The CDR3 has 18 amino acids. The CDR3 DNA reads TGCGCCAGCAGCTTGGCCCCGTCGGGGGGCGGGATATACAATGAGCAGTTCTTC. It is translated as CASSLAPSGGGIYNEQFF.

The chain carries TRBV6-4 and TRBJ1-4, with a possible D match to TRBD1 (5 bases). The germline V gene encodes CDR1 MRHNA and CDR2 SNTAGT. CDR3 length equals 15 residues. V was trimmed by 0 bases and J by 8 bases, leaving 13 bases between them. The CDR3: CASSDSWTRVEKLFF. Here the CDR3 DNA reads TGTGCCAGCAGTGACTCGTGGACACGGGTCGAAAAACTGTTTTTT.